The clone carrying this T cell receptor (beta chain) has just a few counts. Its antigen is not identified. These data are taken from a study of T cell repertoires in cytomegalovirus infection. TCRdb called the reads again in MiXCR, with one record for every CDR3 protein. The sample comprises about 920,000 distinct CDR3 sequences, more than 25% of which are singletons, and over 13% rests with the top ten. This CDR3 has 17 residues. Trimming took 6 bases from V and 0 from J, leaving 20 bases between them. Germline V gives CDR1 MNHNS, CDR2 SASEGT. This receptor was taken from a human donor in good health (CMV status not recorded). Some clones in this sample may be carry-over from other donors' samples. V usage is TRBV6-1 and J usage is TRBJ1-1; D call uncertain. Sequenced material: cultured CD8+ T cells from PBMCs, taken from culture after CMV antigen stimulation. CDR3 protein: CASSRYPSRVVNTEAFF. The CDR3 bases are TGTGCCAGCAGCCGATACCCTTCTAGGGTGGTGAACACTGAAGCTTTCTTT.